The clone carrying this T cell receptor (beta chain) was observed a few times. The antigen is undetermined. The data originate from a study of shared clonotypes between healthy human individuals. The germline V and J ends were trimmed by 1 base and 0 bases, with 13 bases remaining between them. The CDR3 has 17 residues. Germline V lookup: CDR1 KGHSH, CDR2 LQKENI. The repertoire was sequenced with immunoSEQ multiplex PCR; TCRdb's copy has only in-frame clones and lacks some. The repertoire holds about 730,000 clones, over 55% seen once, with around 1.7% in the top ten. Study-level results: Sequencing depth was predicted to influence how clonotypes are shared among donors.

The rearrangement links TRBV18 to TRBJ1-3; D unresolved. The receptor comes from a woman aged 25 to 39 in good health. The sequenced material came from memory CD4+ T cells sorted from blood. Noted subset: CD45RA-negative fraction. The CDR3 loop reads CASSPRKLSSSGNTIYF. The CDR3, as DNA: TGTGCCAGCTCACCACGGAAACTTTCGAGCTCTGGAAACACCATATATTTT. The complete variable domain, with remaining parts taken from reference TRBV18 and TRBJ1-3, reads NAGVMQNPRHLVRRRGQEARLRCSPMKGHSHVYWYRQLPEEGLKFMVYLQKENIIDESGMPKERFSAEFPKEGPSILRIQQVVRGDSAAYFCASSPRKLSSSGNTIYFGEGSWLTVV.